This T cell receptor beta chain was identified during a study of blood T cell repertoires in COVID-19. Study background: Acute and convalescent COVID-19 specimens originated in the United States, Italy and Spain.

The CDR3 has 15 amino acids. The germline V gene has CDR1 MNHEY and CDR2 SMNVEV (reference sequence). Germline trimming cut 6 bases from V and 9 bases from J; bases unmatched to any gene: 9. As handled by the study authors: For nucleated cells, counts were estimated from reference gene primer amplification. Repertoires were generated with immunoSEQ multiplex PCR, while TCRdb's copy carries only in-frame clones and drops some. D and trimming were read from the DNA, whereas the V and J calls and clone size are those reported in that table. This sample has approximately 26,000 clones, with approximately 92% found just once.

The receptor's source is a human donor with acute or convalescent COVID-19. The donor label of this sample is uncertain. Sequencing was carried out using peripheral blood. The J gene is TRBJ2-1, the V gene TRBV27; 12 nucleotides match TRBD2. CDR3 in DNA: TGTGCCAGCAGACCTCTAGCGGGGGGGCTCGGTGAGCAGTTCTTC. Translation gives CASRPLAGGLGEQFF.